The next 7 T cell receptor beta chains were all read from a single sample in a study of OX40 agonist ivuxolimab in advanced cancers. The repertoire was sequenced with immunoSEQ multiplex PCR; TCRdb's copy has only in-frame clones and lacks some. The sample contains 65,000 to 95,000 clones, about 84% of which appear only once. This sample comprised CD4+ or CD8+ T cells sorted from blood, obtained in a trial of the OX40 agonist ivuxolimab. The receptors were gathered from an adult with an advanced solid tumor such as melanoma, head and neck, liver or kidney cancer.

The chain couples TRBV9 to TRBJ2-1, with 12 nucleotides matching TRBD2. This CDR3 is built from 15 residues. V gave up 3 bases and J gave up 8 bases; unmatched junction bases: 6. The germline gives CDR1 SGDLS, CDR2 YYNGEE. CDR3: CASSATSGSTHEQFF. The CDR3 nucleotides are TGTGCCAGCAGCGCGACTAGCGGGAGTACCCATGAGCAGTTCTTC. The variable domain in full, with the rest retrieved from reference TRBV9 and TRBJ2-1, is DSGVTQTPKHLITATGQRVTLRCSPRSGDLSVYWYQQSLDQGLQFLIQYYNGEERAKGNILERFSAQQFPDLHSELNLSSLELGDSALYFCASSATSGSTHEQFFGPGTRLTVL.

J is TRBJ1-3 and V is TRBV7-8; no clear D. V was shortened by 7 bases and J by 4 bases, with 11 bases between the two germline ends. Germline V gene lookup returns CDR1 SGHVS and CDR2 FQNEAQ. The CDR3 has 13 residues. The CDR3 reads CASTVSSGNTIYF. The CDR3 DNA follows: TGTGCCAGCACGGTATCGTCCGGAAACACCATATATTTT.

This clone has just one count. As DNA, the CDR3 is TGTGCCAGCAGCTTTACTAGGGGTGACTATGGCTACACCTTC. Translation gives CASSFTRGDYGYTF. This chain connects TRBV5-5 to TRBJ1-2, with a weak D call TRBD1 (5 bases). V was pared by 2 bases and J by 3 bases, with 11 bases between. The CDR3 runs to 14 residues. Germline CDR1 SGHKS, CDR2 YYEKEE (reference sequence).

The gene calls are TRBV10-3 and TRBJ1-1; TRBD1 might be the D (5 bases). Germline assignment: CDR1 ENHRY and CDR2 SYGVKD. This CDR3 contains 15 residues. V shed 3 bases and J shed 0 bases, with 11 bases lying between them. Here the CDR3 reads CAISDGAAMNTEAFF. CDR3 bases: TGTGCCATCAGTGACGGGGCGGCGATGAACACTGAAGCTTTCTTT.

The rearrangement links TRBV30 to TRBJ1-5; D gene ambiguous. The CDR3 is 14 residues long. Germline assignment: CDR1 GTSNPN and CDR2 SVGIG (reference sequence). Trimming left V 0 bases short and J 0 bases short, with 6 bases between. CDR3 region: CAWSVGNSNQPQHF. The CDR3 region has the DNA TGTGCCTGGAGTGTGGGGAATAGCAATCAGCCCCAGCATTTT.

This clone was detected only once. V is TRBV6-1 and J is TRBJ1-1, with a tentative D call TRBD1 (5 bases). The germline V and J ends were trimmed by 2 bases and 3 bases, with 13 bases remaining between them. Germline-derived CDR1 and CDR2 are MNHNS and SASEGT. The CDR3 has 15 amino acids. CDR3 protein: CASSELGLGDTEAFF. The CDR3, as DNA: TGTGCCAGCAGTGAATTAGGCCTAGGGGACACTGAAGCTTTCTTT.

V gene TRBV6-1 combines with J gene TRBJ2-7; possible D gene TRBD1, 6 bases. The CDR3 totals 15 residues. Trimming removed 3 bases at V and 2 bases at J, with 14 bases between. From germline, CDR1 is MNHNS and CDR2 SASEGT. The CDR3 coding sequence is TGTGCCAGCAGTGACAACAGGGATCGTCCCTACGAGCAGTACTTC. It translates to CASSDNRDRPYEQYF.